The rows below give T cell receptor beta chains drawn from one sample of a study of control samples from healthy donors and cancer patients. This table comes from immunoSEQ multiplex PCR, and its TCRdb copy is limited to in-frame clones, with some not included. The data contain about 20,000 clones, about 83% of them singletons. The sequenced material came from PBMCs. Source of these receptors: a man aged 55 to 70 with head and neck cancer. Each CDR3 is given with its conserved first and last residue. D genes are given only for firm matches. Size values are once, few and many counts, or a class for expanded clones, and some rows have none.

TGTGCCAGCAGCCCCCAGGGTAGCGGGGCCTCCTACGAGCAGTACTTC,CASSPQGSGASYEQYF,TRBD2,TRBV9,TRBJ2-7,16,.
TGCGCCAGCAGCTTGGTACCTACCCTAGCCAAAAACATTCAGTACTTC,CASSLVPTLAKNIQYF,.,TRBV5-1,TRBJ2-4,16,.
TGTGCCAGCTCACCTTCAGCGGGGGGCAACAATGAGCAGTTCTTC,CASSPSAGGNNEQFF,TRBD2,TRBV18,TRBJ2-1,15,.
TGTGCCAGCAGCACCGCCGGGACAGGGAAAGAGACCCAGTACTTC,CASSTAGTGKETQYF,TRBD1,TRBV7-6,TRBJ2-5,15,.
TGTGCCTGGAAACTTGAACAGCCGGGCTACACCTTC,CAWKLEQPGYTF,.,TRBV30,TRBJ1-2,12,.
TGTGCCAGCAGTCCCCGGGCACGTGCGGGCTACACCTTC,CASSPRARAGYTF,.,TRBV2,TRBJ1-2,13,.
TGTGCCAGCACGGAATCACAAAGAAACACCATATATTTT,CASTESQRNTIYF,.,TRBV2,TRBJ1-3,13,.
TGTGCCAGCAGCGGAGGGTCGGGAGAGCAGTACTTC,CASSGGSGEQYF,.,TRBV3-1/TRBV3-2,TRBJ2-7,12,.
TGTGCCAGCAGCTTGGCCACATTCAACTATGGCTACACCTTC,CASSLATFNYGYTF,.,TRBV5-8,TRBJ1-2,14,.
TGTGCCAGTAGTTCCCGGGACAGGGACGAGCAGTACTTC,CASSSRDRDEQYF,TRBD1,TRBV19,TRBJ2-7,13,.
TGTGCCAGCAGCCTTGGGACTAGCGGGGGACCCGGTGAGCAGTTCTTC,CASSLGTSGGPGEQFF,TRBD2,TRBV7-8,TRBJ2-1,16,few
TGCGCCAGCAGCCAAGAATTTGGCCGCCTCGGGCCCCAGCATTTT,CASSQEFGRLGPQHF,.,TRBV4-3,TRBJ1-5,15,.